Listed here are 5 T cell receptor beta chains from one sample, sequenced in a study of OX40 agonist ivuxolimab in advanced cancers. TCRdb's copy holds only in-frame clones and misses some; the assay was immunoSEQ multiplex PCR. Counted here are about 85,000 clones, roughly 84% occurring once; the ten biggest clones make up 0.3% to 0.4%. This material consisted of CD4+ or CD8+ T cells sorted from blood, taken in a trial of the OX40 agonist ivuxolimab. Receptor source: an adult with an advanced solid tumor such as melanoma, head and neck, liver or kidney cancer.

J is TRBJ1-4 and V is TRBV29-1; unclear D gene. The CDR3 contains 11 residues. The germline V and J ends were trimmed by 7 bases and 8 bases, with 11 bases remaining between them. Germline values: CDR1 SQVTM, CDR2 ANQGSEA. The CDR3 reads CSAISFEKLFF. In nucleotides, the CDR3 is TGCAGCGCCATTTCTTTCGAAAAACTGTTTTTT.

V is TRBV7-2 and J is TRBJ2-7; TRBD1 agrees at 9 bases. CDR3 length: 15 amino acids. V shed 5 bases and J 6 bases; nucleotides not matched to a gene: 11. Germline values: CDR1 SGHTA, CDR2 FQGNSA. CDR3 DNA: TGTGCCAGCAGCACCCAACCGGGACAGGGCCTCGAGCAGTACTTC. This codes for CASSTQPGQGLEQYF.

V is TRBV7-6 and J is TRBJ1-2, with TRBD1 identical over 7 bases. V dropped 5 bases and J dropped 2; count of bases not matched to a gene: 2. Per germline, CDR1 SGHVS and CDR2 FNYEAQ. The CDR3 is 13 amino acids. The CDR3 DNA follows: TGTGCCAGCAGCCCGGGACAGAACTATGGCTACACCTTC. Translated: CASSPGQNYGYTF.

The rearrangement links TRBV28 to TRBJ1-6; D remains unclear. The germline V gene has CDR1 MDHEN and CDR2 SYDVKM. Trimming pared 6 bases from V and 14 bases from J, leaving 14 bases between. The CDR3 runs to 12 residues. CDR3 in amino acids: CASRTPPVSLHF. As DNA, the CDR3 is TGTGCCAGCAGGACCCCCCCTGTCTCCCTCCACTTT.

This clone was seen a handful of times. This chain joins TRBV28 and TRBJ1-2, with D unresolved. The CDR3 covers 12 residues. Per the germline V gene, CDR1 is MDHEN and CDR2 is SYDVKM. Between the trimmed V and J ends, which lost 7 bases and 6 bases, there was a span of 12 bases. This CDR3 reads CASTLGWDGYTF. The CDR3 DNA reads as TGTGCCAGCACCCTCGGGTGGGATGGCTACACCTTC.